Listed below are T cell receptor beta chains from one sample, sequenced in a study of patients with pleural tuberculosis. MiXCR was run by TCRdb on the reads, yielding one entry per CDR3 protein. The sample holds 25,000 to 30,000 distinct CDR3 sequences, over 15% seen once. The source material was peripheral blood. The origin of the receptors is a human donor with pleural tuberculosis. Each CDR3 is given with its conserved first and last residue. The D gene is left open where the match is weak. A clone size is listed for some rows: how often the clone was seen (once, few, many), or a class if it is expanded.

D	J	size	V	CDR3	DNA
-	TRBJ2-3	many	TRBV28	CASSPESSPDTDTQYF	TGTGCCAGCAGCCCTGAGAGCAGTCCCGACACAGATACGCAGTATTTT
TRBD2	TRBJ2-2	many	TRBV6-6	CASSYSIGGATGELFF	TGTGCCAGCAGTTACTCGATCGGGGGGGCAACCGGGGAGCTGTTTTTT
TRBD1	TRBJ2-7	many	TRBV20-1	CSARAGQGTYEQYF	TGCAGTGCTAGAGCAGGACAGGGGACCTACGAGCAGTACTTC
-	TRBJ2-2	medium-sized	TRBV6-1	CASSVGEPGRELFF	TGTGCCAGCAGTGTGGGGGAGCCGGGCCGGGAGCTGTTTTTT
-	TRBJ1-1	many	TRBV5-1	CASSLTVMNTEAFF	TGCGCCAGCAGCTTGACAGTCATGAACACTGAAGCTTTCTTT
TRBD1	TRBJ2-3	medium-sized	TRBV25-1	CASSPIGQGADTQYF	TGTGCCAGCAGTCCTATTGGGCAGGGGGCAGATACGCAGTATTTT
-	TRBJ2-7	many	TRBV12-3/TRBV12-4	CASRRDREYEQYF	TGTGCCAGCAGGAGAGACCGAGAATACGAGCAGTACTTC
-	TRBJ2-1	-	TRBV12-3/TRBV12-4	CASGDSGYNEQFF	TGTGCCAGCGGTGACAGTGGTTACAATGAGCAGTTCTTC
-	TRBJ1-1	-	TRBV25-1	CSSSVTTKAFF	TGTTCCAGCAGTGTTACTACGAAAGCTTTCTTT
-	TRBJ1-2	many	TRBV27	CASSPSGAGYTF	TGTGCCAGCAGTCCTTCAGGGGCTGGCTACACCTTC
-	TRBJ2-4	medium-sized	TRBV27	CASSLLGFSLAKNIQYF	TGTGCCAGCAGTTTACTCGGATTTTCCTTAGCCAAAAACATTCAGTACTTC
-	TRBJ1-2	many	TRBV18	CASSPPGNYGYTF	TGTGCCAGCTCACCACCGGGGAACTATGGCTACACCTTC
-	TRBJ2-7	many	TRBV20-1	CSATLRGPTYEQYF	TGCAGTGCTACTCTTCGGGGCCCGACCTACGAGCAGTACTTC
-	TRBJ2-3	many	TRBV5-1	CASSLDFQGWDTQYF	TGCGCCAGCAGCTTGGATTTCCAGGGATGGGATACGCAGTATTTT
-	TRBJ2-1	many	TRBV18	CASSPYSETYNEQFF	TGTGCCAGCTCACCCTATTCTGAAACCTACAATGAGCAGTTCTTC
-	TRBJ2-3	few	TRBV25-1	CASSETAWQGDTQYF	TGTGCCAGCAGTGAGACAGCTTGGCAGGGGGATACGCAGTATTTT
-	TRBJ1-3	medium-sized	TRBV6-1	CASSNPPDIGNTIYF	TGTGCCAGCAGTAACCCTCCTGACATCGGAAACACCATATATTTT